The entry below describes one T cell receptor (beta chain). What it recognizes is unknown. The data were produced by immunoSEQ multiplex PCR, yet TCRdb's version contains in-frame clones alone and is incomplete. This table has approximately 100,000 clones, 90% appearing once. The sample originates from a study of T cell responses to AZD1222 COVID-19 vaccine. Points from the study as a whole: None of the repertoires were sampled until the peak T cell response had passed.

Between the trimmed V and J ends, which lost 7 bases and 4 bases, there was a span of 13 bases. The CDR3 loop spans 13 amino acids. This receptor was taken from an adult in good health. The V call is TRBV12-3 or TRBV12-4, the J call TRBJ1-2, with a tentative D call TRBD1 (5 bases). This specimen was peripheral blood, taken on day 0 of AZD1222 vaccination. For the CDR3, the DNA is TGTGCCAGCACCCCGGGGACGGTCTATGGCTACACCTTC. Amino acid sequence: CASTPGTVYGYTF.